This TCR beta chain was identified during a study of a mutant IDH1 vaccine in newly diagnosed glioma. Looking at the study overall: Patients were started on vaccination 4-6 weeks after radiotherapy alone, or with temozolomide cycles. Visit V12 was conducted at week 35 as the safety follow-up. Visit V13 came later, at week 47. Study results and caveats: Patients mounted vaccine-induced immune responses in 80% to 95% of cases.

This clone appeared once. Its antigen remains unknown. The germline V and J ends were trimmed by 7 bases and 6 bases, with 16 bases remaining between them. CDR1 is MNHEY, CDR2 SMNVEV, per germline (reference sequence). The CDR3 extends over 15 amino acids. Method: immunoSEQ multiplex PCR; TCRdb's copy keeps in-frame clones and lacks some. The sample yields around 100,000 clones, about nine tenths seen once. Time point specified: week 47, end of study. Topical imiquimod accompanied each vaccine dose, which consisted of 300 ug of mutant IDH1 20-mer peptide. The V and J genes are TRBV27 and TRBJ1-6; D call uncertain. The material sequenced was PBMCs, taken from a glioma patient whose treatment included an IDH1 peptide vaccine. The receptor was isolated from a woman between 45 and 60 years old with glioma. The CDR3 region has the DNA TGTGCCAGCAATACCCTCGGACGGATTAATTCACCCCTCCACTTT. It translates to CASNTLGRINSPLHF.